Presented here are 19 T cell receptor beta chains from one specimen sequenced in a study of T cell repertoires in cytomegalovirus infection. TCRdb redid the calling of the reads with MiXCR, one entry per CDR3 protein. This repertoire shows 200,000 or so distinct CDR3 sequences, 35% to 40% found once; its top ten account for 55% to 60%. Their antigens remain unidentified. This material consisted of CD8+ T cells from cultured PBMCs, taken from culture after CMV antigen stimulation. The receptors shown here come from a human donor in good health (CMV status not recorded). Some clones in this sample may be carry-over from other donors' samples.

This clonotype appeared a few times. The gene calls are TRBV7-9 and TRBJ1-5, with D hard to call. V was shortened by 4 bases and J by 7 bases, with 8 bases between the two germline ends. The CDR3 totals 12 residues. The germline V gene encodes CDR1 SEHNR and CDR2 FQNEAQ (reference sequence). The CDR3 loop is CASSSGVQPQHF. The CDR3 DNA reads as TGTGCCAGCAGCTCAGGAGTCCAGCCCCAGCATTTT.

The chain links TRBV2 to TRBJ2-7; D assignment may be TRBD1 or TRBD2 (6 bases each). In germline, CDR1 is SNHLY, CDR2 FYNNEI. This CDR3 contains 12 residues. Trimming cost V 8 bases and J 7 bases, with 15 bases left between them. The CDR3 is CASRGGAGEQYF. The DNA for the CDR3 is TGTGCCAGCCGAGGGGGAGCGGGTGAGCAGTACTTC.

A single count supports this clonotype. The chain is built from TRBV27 and TRBJ2-7; 13 bases map to TRBD2. The V gene's germline CDR1 is MNHEY and CDR2 SMNVEV (reference sequence). This CDR3 contains 14 residues. V lost 8 bases and J lost 1; bases outside the gene matches: 2. The CDR3 DNA reads TGTGCCAGCCGGGGACTAGCGGGATCCTACGAGCAGTACTTC. Encoded protein: CASRGLAGSYEQYF.

This clonotype turned up a few times. The rearrangement joins TRBV6-1 to TRBJ1-2, with 9 bases lining up with TRBD1. This CDR3 is 15 amino acids long. The V segment lost 4 bases and the J segment 6 bases; nucleotides outside the gene matches: 9. The germline gives CDR1 MNHNS, CDR2 SASEGT. The CDR3 region is CASSVRDRALDGYTF. The CDR3 DNA reads as TGTGCCAGCAGTGTCCGGGACAGGGCCTTGGATGGCTACACCTTC.

For this clonotype: One junction end does not reproduce the germline sequence, and a read error may be involved. The chain uses TRBV11-3 and TRBJ2-3; 8 bases are shared with TRBD2. The germline V gene encodes CDR1 SGHNT and CDR2 YENEEA. This CDR3 spans 15 amino acids. The chain's CDR3 is CASRLVAGSTDTQYF. The CDR3 DNA reads as TGTGCCAGCCGCTTAGTAGCGGGATCTACAGATACGCAGTATTTT.

This clonotype came up a few times. The chain recombines TRBV7-6 with TRBJ2-2; D is uncertain. In germline, CDR1 is SGHVS, CDR2 FNYEAQ. Trimming pared 1 base from V and 8 bases from J, leaving 8 bases between. The CDR3 contains 13 residues. CDR3: CASSLVPRGELFF. CDR3 DNA sequence: TGTGCCAGCAGCTTAGTACCCCGAGGGGAGCTGTTTTTT.

V is TRBV12-3 or TRBV12-4 and J is TRBJ1-1; D gene ambiguous. This CDR3 is 13 amino acids long. Trimming took 5 bases from V and 6 from J, leaving 13 bases between them. CDR3 in DNA: TGTGCCAGCAGTCCTAGTCGCGGGGCTGAAGCTTTCTTT. Translated: CASSPSRGAEAFF.

This sequence joins TRBV19 and TRBJ1-1; tentatively, D is TRBD1 (6 bases). In germline, CDR1 is LNHDA, CDR2 SQIVND (reference sequence). This CDR3 has 14 residues. V gave up 5 bases and J gave up 7 bases, with 17 bases separating them. The CDR3 nucleotides read TGTGCCAGTAGTCCGTACAGGGAAATGAATGAAGCTTTCTTT. It translates to CASSPYREMNEAFF. The full variable domain, its missing parts supplied by reference TRBV19 and TRBJ1-1, is DGGITQSPKYLFRKEGQNVTLSCEQNLNHDAMYWYRQDPGQGLRLIYYSQIVNDFQKGDIAEGYSVSREKKESFPLTVTSAQKNPTAFYLCASSPYREMNEAFFGQGTRLTVV.

The V gene is TRBV11-3, the J gene TRBJ2-7; 9 nucleotides align to TRBD1. V was pared by 3 bases and J by 6 bases, with 3 bases of the junction left unmatched. The CDR3 spans 13 residues. Per the germline V gene, CDR1 is SGHNT and CDR2 is YENEEA. The CDR3 region has the DNA TGTGCCAGCAGCTTCCAGACAGGGGGCGAGCAGTACTTC. Translating gives CASSFQTGGEQYF. The variable domain in full, with the rest retrieved from reference TRBV11-3 and TRBJ2-7, is EAGVVQSPRYKIIEKKQPVAFWCNPISGHNTLYWYLQNLGQGPELLIRYENEEAVDDSQLPKDRFSAERLKGVDSTLKIQPAELGDSAVYLCASSFQTGGEQYFGPGTRLTVT.

A note on this clonotype: At one boundary the junction diverges from the germline segment, which might be a read error. V is TRBV7-2 and J is TRBJ2-5; D perhaps matches TRBD2 (5 bases). There are 15 residues in the CDR3. Germline CDR1 SGHTA, CDR2 FQGNSA. CDR3 DNA sequence: TGTGCCAGCAGACCGAGGTGCAGACTACAAGAGACCCCGTACTTC. Protein sequence: CASRPRCRLQETPYF.

Concerning this clonotype: A much more abundant neighbour one base away suggests this may be a read error. The chain carries TRBV11-3 and TRBJ2-3, with D unresolved. The end of the DNA aligns better with TRBJ1-5, so the J call may be wrong. CDR1 and CDR2 from the germline V gene are SGHNT and YENEEA. The CDR3 is 15 residues long. CDR3 DNA sequence: TGTGCCAGCAGCTTAGTTGCGGGAGGCACAGATACGCAGCATTTT. Translation gives CASSLVAGGTDTQHF.

This chain links TRBV29-1 with TRBJ2-7; 8 bases are shared with TRBD1. V lost 4 bases to trimming and J lost 3 bases; unmatched junction nucleotides: 8. CDR1 is SQVTM and CDR2 is ANQGSEA in the germline V gene. The CDR3 length is 14 residues. CDR3 amino acids: CSVADRGPIYEQYF. The CDR3 coding sequence is TGCAGCGTTGCAGACAGGGGACCAATCTACGAGCAGTACTTC.

This chain links TRBV2 with TRBJ2-3, with D unresolved. Looked up from germline, CDR1 is SNHLY and CDR2 is FYNNEI. CDR3 length: 11 amino acids. The V end lost 8 bases, the J end lost 5 bases, and 8 bases lay between the germline ends. This CDR3 is CASPSRDTQYF. In DNA form, the CDR3 reads TGTGCCAGCCCCTCCAGAGATACGCAGTATTTT.

J is TRBJ1-1 and V is TRBV7-3; TRBD1 agrees at 7 bases. Germline values: CDR1 SGHTA, CDR2 FQGTGA. This CDR3 is 15 amino acids long. V lost 1 base, J lost 3 bases, and 5 bases stayed unmatched. The CDR3 reads CASSLKDRSYTEAFF. The DNA of the CDR3 is TGTGCCAGCAGCTTAAAGGACAGGAGTTACACTGAAGCTTTCTTT.

This clonotype has ten or more counts. The V gene is TRBV7-8, the J gene TRBJ1-5; D is perhaps TRBD1 (6 bases). Germline loops: CDR1 SGHVS, CDR2 FQNEAQ. Trimming stripped 3 bases from V and 3 bases from J, with 21 bases between. The CDR3 runs 18 residues. The CDR3 reads CASSLGPSGQISNQPQHF. The CDR3 DNA is TGTGCCAGCAGCTTGGGGCCCTCGGGACAAATATCCAATCAGCCCCAGCATTTT. The variable domain in full, completed from reference TRBV7-8 and TRBJ1-5, reads GAGVSQSPRYKVAKRGQDVALRCDPISGHVSLFWYQQALGQGPEFLTYFQNEAQLDKSGLPSDRFFAERPEGSVSTLKIQRTQQEDSAVYLCASSLGPSGQISNQPQHFGDGTRLSIL.

Of note for this clonotype: This may come from a read error, since a much larger clone is one base off. The rearrangement uses TRBV7-2 and TRBJ2-1, with D unresolved. CDR1 SGHTA and CDR2 FQGNSA come from the germline V gene. The CDR3 sequence is 15 residues long. The CDR3 DNA reads TGTGCCAGCAGCTTAGAGCACCGTTTAACCAATGTGCAGTTCTTC. This translates into CASSLEHRLTNVQFF.

Many counts were recorded for this clonotype. The chain couples TRBV7-2 to TRBJ2-3; tentative D call: TRBD2 (6 bases). Germline-derived CDR1 and CDR2 are SGHTA and FQGNSA. This CDR3 is 15 amino acids long. V shed 3 bases and J shed 1 base, with 11 bases lying between them. The CDR3 sequence: CASSLSSGGTDTQYF. The CDR3 bases are TGTGCCAGCAGCTTGAGTAGCGGCGGCACAGATACGCAGTATTTT.

This chain links TRBV19 with TRBJ1-6, with D possibly being TRBD1 (6 bases). Per the germline V gene, CDR1 is LNHDA and CDR2 is SQIVND (reference sequence). V lost 6 bases, J lost 2 bases, and 14 bases lay in between. The CDR3 is 16 amino acids. The CDR3 loop is CASRRTDFAYNSPLHF. CDR3 bases: TGTGCCAGTAGACGGACAGATTTTGCCTATAATTCACCCCTCCACTTT.

V usage is TRBV4-1 and J usage is TRBJ1-1, with D possibly TRBD1 on 6 matching bases. Germline CDR1 MGHRA, CDR2 YSYEKL. The CDR3 spans 15 residues. Trimming took off 0 bases at V and 0 bases at J, with 8 bases between the two ends. In DNA, the CDR3 is TGCGCCAGCAGCCAAGAAAAGGGGGTGAACACTGAAGCTTTCTTT. This codes for CASSQEKGVNTEAFF.